Each of the 6 T cell receptor beta chains below was sequenced from the same sample in a study of shared clonotypes between healthy human individuals. This table comes from immunoSEQ multiplex PCR, and its TCRdb copy is limited to in-frame clones, with some not included. The data show roughly 700,000 clones, with approximately 74% seen just once and 1.7% held by the top ten. Sequenced input: memory CD4+ T cells sorted from blood. Subset denoted: CD45RA-negative fraction. These receptor sequences come from a woman aged 30 to 39 in good health.

Comment on this clone: Different DNA sequences within this sample yield the same CDR3. The chain employs TRBV5-1 and TRBJ1-4; unclear D gene. CDR3 length equals 15 residues. Germline CDR1 SGHRS, CDR2 YFSETQ. With 0 bases removed from V and 3 bases from J, the gap between germline ends came to 9 bases. CDR3 coding DNA: TGCGCCAGCAGCTTGGGAGGAGGTCCTAATGAAAAACTGTTTTTT. Translated, it gives CASSLGGGPNEKLFF.

V is TRBV6-6 and J is TRBJ2-5; no clear D gene. There are 16 residues in the CDR3. The V end was cut by 6 bases, the J end by 3 bases, with 20 bases between. Germline loops: CDR1 MNHNY, CDR2 SVGAGI (reference sequence). The CDR3 DNA reads as TGTGCCAGCAGCCGAAGCGCATCGGGTGCCGAAGAGACCCAGTACTTC. Translating gives CASSRSASGAEETQYF.

The V call is TRBV5-5, the J call TRBJ2-7, with 7 bases lining up with TRBD1. The trim removed 4 bases at V and 7 bases at J, leaving 14 bases unmatched. The germline V gene has CDR1 SGHKS and CDR2 YYEKEE (reference sequence). This CDR3 is 15 amino acids long. DNA for the CDR3: TGTGCCAGCAGCCCAGGGGGACACCTCGCAGGGGAGCAGTACTTC. The encoded protein is CASSPGGHLAGEQYF.

This clone was seen once. The V call is TRBV1, the J call TRBJ1-4; the table gives TRBD1 as D, unverified against the DNA. TRBV1 is noted as a pseudogene. This CDR3 is 16 amino acids long. In DNA, the CDR3 is TGCACCAGCAGCCGCGACAGACGTTCAACTAATGAAAAACTGTTTTTT. Translating gives CTSSRDRRSTNEKLFF.

This chain uses TRBV7-9 with TRBJ2-3; perhaps TRBD1 as D (5 bases). V was clipped by 5 bases and J by 13 bases, with 22 bases between them. The germline V gene encodes CDR1 SEHNR and CDR2 FQNEAQ (reference sequence). This CDR3 spans 14 amino acids. The CDR3 protein is CASSPTGRQGMEYF. CDR3 nucleotide sequence: TGTGCCAGCAGCCCCACCGGACGGCAGGGAATGGAGTATTTT.

The gene calls are TRBV7-2 and TRBJ2-3; the D is unclear. The germline V gene has CDR1 SGHTA and CDR2 FQGNSA. Between the trimmed V and J ends, which lost 7 bases and 1 base, there was a span of 12 bases. This CDR3 spans 14 amino acids. CDR3 loop: CASTAYLGTDTQYF. CDR3 nucleotides: TGTGCCAGCACCGCATATTTGGGCACAGATACGCAGTATTTT.